This T cell receptor beta chain was recorded in a study of CD8+ T cells in alopecia areata. Study findings and constraints: It was lesional scalp, especially alopecia totalis/universalis, that showed higher clonality than normal scalp. Sequences from scalp samples also cover resident alphabeta T cells of normal skin.

A word on this clone: Its antigen is still unknown.

The length of the CDR3 is 14 residues. Trimming pared 2 bases from V and 0 bases from J, leaving 6 bases between. The V gene's germline CDR1 is SGHTA and CDR2 FQGTGA. The CD4+ cells of five biomarker-study patients went through sorting. This sorting yielded CD25+CD127- cells. The study team obtained lesional scalp punch biopsies and peripheral blood from alopecia areata patients. The sequencing template was cDNA reverse transcribed from extracted RNA. Assay used: immunoSEQ multiplex PCR; TCRdb lists only in-frame clones, some missing. The table lists about 20,000 clones, approximately 59% of them singletons, with 4.5% in the top ten.

V is TRBV7-3 and J is TRBJ2-3; TRBD1 might be the D (5 bases). This receptor was taken from a human donor with alopecia areata. Sequenced sample: CD4+ Tregs sorted from blood. The CDR3 DNA is TGTGCCAGCAGCTTACAGGGAAGCACAGATACGCAGTATTTT. It is translated as CASSLQGSTDTQYF.